The T cell receptor beta chain under discussion was sequenced for a study of OX40 agonist ivuxolimab in advanced cancers. About the investigation overall: Ivuxolimab was a fully human IgG2 agonistic monoclonal antibody targeting the costimulatory receptor OX40 (CD134). Intravenous ivuxolimab was administered to patients every 2 weeks at six dose levels: 0.01, 0.1, 0.3, 1.5, 3 and 10 mg/kg. Of the roughly 54 dose-escalation patients, hepatocellular carcinoma was present in approximately 20, melanoma in approximately 15, renal cell carcinoma in 9 and head and neck cancer in 9. In the dose-escalation cohort, 82.7% of patients were male, and the mean age was approximately 60 years, with a range of roughly 20 to 80. Patients were allowed to have had prior anti-PD-1, anti-PD-L1 or anti-CTLA-4 therapy, and around 41% of the dose-escalation patients had previously received checkpoint inhibitors. Partial responses occurred in three dose-escalation patients: two with cutaneous melanoma and one with hepatocellular carcinoma. The point of sequencing TCRbeta in the periphery was to test whether ivuxolimab changed TCR sequence diversity and drove clonal T-cell expansion. The monotherapy dose-escalation portion (N ≈ 56 patients) of the phase I ivuxolimab trial is reported in the paper. The paper's findings and limits, for the study overall: After ivuxolimab, CD8+ T cells had more expanded clones than CD4+ T cells on average. Clonal expansion of both CD4+ and CD8+ blood T cells was observed from baseline to week 6 at doses 0.1 to 3.0 mg/kg. Which antigens the clonally expanded peripheral T cells were specific for was not determined. Low levels of normalized T-cell clonal expansion were also shown by some nonresponding patients. In the 0.1-3.0 mg/kg groups, partial responders were among the patients with the lowest normalized peripheral clonal expansion, particularly in CD8+ T cells.

Patients with a history of autoimmune disease or receiving systemic immunosuppression were excluded from the trial. Peripheral blood for TCR sequencing was collected from all dose cohorts at baseline, on cycle 4 day 1, and on cycle 7 day 1. The samples were drawn from a first-in-human, open-label, multicenter phase I dose-escalation trial of ivuxolimab. The trial enrolled adults with locally advanced or metastatic head and neck squamous cell, hepatocellular, melanoma or renal cell carcinoma. CD4+ and CD8+ T cells were sorted separately from peripheral blood before TCR sequencing. Of note for this clone: This receptor's antigen is unknown. No qualities accompany the bases; no much larger clone lies one base away.

Genomic DNA was isolated from the sorted cells so that the TCRbeta CDR3 region could be sequenced. The immunoSEQ Assay was used for sequencing of TCRbeta CDR3 regions. TCRdb took this table from immuneACCESS and kept in-frame rearrangements with V and J called. Such tables lack part of the clones; where checked against another copy, unresolved V genes explain under half of the gap, and the rest is unexplained. For this sample there are some 70,000 clones; roughly 87% appear just once. The ten largest clones represent about 2.7% of the sample. From a lookup of the germline V gene (reference sequence), CDR1 and CDR2 are MNHEY and SMNVEV. V is clipped by 6 bases and J by 5 bases, and the sequence between their germline boundaries is 17 bases long. The CDR3 spans 15 residues, from the cysteine through the phenylalanine. Just CDR3 DNA is preserved here, 45 bases in frame from base 1.

The sequence joins TRBV27 to TRBJ2-1; a tentative D call is TRBD1 (6 bases match). Here the sequenced sample was CD4+ or CD8+ T cells sorted from blood, taken in a trial of the OX40 agonist ivuxolimab. The sequence was collected from an adult with an advanced solid tumor such as melanoma, head and neck, liver or kidney cancer. The nucleotide sequence reads TGTGCCAGCAGCCCAACAGGGATCCGGGACAATGAGCAGTTCTTC. It encodes CASSPTGIRDNEQFF.